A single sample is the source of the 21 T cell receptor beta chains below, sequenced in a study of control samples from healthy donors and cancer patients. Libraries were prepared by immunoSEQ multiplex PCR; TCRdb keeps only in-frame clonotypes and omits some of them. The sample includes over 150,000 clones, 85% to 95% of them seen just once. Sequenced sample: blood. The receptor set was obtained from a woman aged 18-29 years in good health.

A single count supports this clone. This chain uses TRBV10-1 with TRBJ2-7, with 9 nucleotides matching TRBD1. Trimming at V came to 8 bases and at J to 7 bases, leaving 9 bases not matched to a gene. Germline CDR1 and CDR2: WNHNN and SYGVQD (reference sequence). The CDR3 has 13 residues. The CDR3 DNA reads TGCGCCAGCTCCGGGACAGGGTCTTTGGAGCAGTACTTC. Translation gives CASSGTGSLEQYF.

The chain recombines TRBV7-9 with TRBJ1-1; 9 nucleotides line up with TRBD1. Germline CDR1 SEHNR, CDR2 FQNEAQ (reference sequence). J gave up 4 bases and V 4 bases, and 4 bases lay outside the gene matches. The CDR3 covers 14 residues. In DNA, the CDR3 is TGTGCCAGCAGCTCTGGACAGGGGATCACTGAAGCTTTCTTT. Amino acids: CASSSGQGITEAFF. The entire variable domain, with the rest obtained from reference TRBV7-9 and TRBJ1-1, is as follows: DTGVSQNPRHKITKRGQNVTFRCDPISEHNRLYWYRQTLGQGPEFLTYFQNEAQLEKSRLLSDRFSAERPKGSFSTLEIQRTEQGDSAMYLCASSSGQGITEAFFGQGTRLTVV.

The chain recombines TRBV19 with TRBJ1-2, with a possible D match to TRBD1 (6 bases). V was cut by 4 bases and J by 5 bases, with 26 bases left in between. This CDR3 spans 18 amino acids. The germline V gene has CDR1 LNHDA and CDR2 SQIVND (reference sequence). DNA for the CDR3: TGTGCCAGTAGTAGCCGGGACTCAACGACGAGGGGGGGATATGGCTACACCTTC. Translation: CASSSRDSTTRGGYGYTF.

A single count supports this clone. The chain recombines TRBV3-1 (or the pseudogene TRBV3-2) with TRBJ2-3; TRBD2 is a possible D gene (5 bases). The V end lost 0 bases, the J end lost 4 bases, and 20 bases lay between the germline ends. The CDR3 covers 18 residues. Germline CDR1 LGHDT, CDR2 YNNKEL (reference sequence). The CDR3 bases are TGTGCCAGCAGCCAAGATACCCAGTGGCGGGTCGCGGCAGATACGCAGTATTTT. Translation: CASSQDTQWRVAADTQYF.

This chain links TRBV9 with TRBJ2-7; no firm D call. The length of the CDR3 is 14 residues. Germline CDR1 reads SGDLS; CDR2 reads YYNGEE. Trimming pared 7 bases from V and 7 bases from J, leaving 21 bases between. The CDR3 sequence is CASSPRARQEEQYF. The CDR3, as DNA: TGTGCCAGCTCCCCCCGGGCGCGGCAGGAGGAGCAGTACTTC.

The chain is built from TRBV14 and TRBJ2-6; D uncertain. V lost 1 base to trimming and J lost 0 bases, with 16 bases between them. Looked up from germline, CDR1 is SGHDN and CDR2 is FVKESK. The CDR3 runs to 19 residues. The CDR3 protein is CASSQVKQKSISGANVLTF. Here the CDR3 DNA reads TGTGCCAGCAGCCAAGTGAAACAGAAAAGCATCTCTGGGGCCAACGTCCTGACTTTC.

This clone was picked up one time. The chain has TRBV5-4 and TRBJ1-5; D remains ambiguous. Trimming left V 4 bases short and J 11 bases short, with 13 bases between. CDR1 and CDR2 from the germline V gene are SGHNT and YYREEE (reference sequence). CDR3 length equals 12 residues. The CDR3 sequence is CASSPEGGAQHF. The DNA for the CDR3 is TGTGCCAGCAGCCCCGAGGGAGGCGCCCAGCATTTT.

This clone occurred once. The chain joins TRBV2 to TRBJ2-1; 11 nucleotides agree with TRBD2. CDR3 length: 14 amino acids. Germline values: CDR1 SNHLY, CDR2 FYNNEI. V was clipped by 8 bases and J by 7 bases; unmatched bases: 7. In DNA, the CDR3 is TGTGCCAGCTGGGGACTAGCGGCGCGGAATGAGCAGTTCTTC. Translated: CASWGLAARNEQFF.

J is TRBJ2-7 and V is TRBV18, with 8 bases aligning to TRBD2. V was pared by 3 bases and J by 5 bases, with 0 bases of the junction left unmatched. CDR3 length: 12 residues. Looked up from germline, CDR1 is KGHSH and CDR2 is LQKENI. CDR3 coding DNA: TGTGCCAGCTCACCGGGACTAGACGAGCAGTACTTC. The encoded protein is CASSPGLDEQYF.

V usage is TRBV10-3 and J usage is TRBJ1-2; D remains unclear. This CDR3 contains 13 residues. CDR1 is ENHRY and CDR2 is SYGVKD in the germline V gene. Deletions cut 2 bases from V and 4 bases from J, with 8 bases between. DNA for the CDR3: TGTGCCATCAGTGAGGGGCAGAGCTATGGCTACACCTTC. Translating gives CAISEGQSYGYTF.

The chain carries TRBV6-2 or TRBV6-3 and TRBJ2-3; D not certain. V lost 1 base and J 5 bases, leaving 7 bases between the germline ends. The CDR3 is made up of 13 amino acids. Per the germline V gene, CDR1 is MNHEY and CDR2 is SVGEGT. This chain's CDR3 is CASSYLHRDTQYF. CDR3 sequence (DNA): TGTGCCAGCAGTTACTTGCACCGAGATACGCAGTATTTT.

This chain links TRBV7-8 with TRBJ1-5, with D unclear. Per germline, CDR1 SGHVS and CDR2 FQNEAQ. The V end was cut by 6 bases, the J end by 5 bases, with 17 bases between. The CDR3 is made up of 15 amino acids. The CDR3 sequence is CASRRGQVGDQPQHF. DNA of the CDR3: TGTGCCAGCAGGAGAGGGCAGGTAGGAGATCAGCCCCAGCATTTT.

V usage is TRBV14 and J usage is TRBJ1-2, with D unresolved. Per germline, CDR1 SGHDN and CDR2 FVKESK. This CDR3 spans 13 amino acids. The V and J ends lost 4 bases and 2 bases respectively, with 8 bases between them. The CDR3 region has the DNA TGTGCCAGCAGCCCCAATGCGAACTATGGCTACACCTTC. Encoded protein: CASSPNANYGYTF.

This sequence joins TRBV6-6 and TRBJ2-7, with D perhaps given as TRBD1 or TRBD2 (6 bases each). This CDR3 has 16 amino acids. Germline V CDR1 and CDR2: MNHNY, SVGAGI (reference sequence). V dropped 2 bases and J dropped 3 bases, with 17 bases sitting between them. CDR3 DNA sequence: TGTGCCAGCAGTTACAGGTCTTTGGGGGGCCTCTACGAGCAGTACTTC. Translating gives CASSYRSLGGLYEQYF.

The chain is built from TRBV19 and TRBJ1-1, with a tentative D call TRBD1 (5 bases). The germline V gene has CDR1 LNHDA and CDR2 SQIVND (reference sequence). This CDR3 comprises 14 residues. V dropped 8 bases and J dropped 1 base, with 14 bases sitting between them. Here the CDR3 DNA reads TGTGCCAGTTCTCTCCTAACAGGGAACACTGAAGCTTTCTTT. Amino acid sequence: CASSLLTGNTEAFF.

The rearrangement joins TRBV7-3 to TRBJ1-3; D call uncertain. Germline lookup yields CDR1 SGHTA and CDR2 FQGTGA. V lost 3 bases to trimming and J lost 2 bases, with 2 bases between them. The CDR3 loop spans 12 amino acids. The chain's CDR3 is CASSLTGNTIYF. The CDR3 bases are TGTGCCAGCAGCTTGACTGGAAACACCATATATTTT.

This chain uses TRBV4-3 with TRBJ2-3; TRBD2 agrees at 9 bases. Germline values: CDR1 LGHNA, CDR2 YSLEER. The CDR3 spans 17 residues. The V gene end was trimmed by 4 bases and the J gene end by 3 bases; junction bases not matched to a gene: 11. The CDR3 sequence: CASSPAVASGITDTQYF. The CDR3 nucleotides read TGCGCCAGCAGCCCGGCGGTCGCTAGCGGGATAACAGATACGCAGTATTTT.

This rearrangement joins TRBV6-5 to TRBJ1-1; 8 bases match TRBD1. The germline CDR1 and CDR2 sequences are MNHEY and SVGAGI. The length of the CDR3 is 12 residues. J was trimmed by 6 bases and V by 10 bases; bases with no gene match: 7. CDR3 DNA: TGTGCCAACCAGGGGGCGGGCGCTGAAGCTTTCTTT. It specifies CANQGAGAEAFF.

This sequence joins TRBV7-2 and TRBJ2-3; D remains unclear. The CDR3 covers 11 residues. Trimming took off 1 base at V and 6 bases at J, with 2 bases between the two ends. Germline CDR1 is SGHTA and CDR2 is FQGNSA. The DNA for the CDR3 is TGTGCCAGCAGCTTAGTCGATACGCAGTATTTT. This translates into CASSLVDTQYF.

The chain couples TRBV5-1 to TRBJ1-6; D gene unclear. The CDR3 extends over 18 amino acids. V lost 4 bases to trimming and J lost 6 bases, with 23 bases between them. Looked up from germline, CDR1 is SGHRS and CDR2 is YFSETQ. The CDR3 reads CASSLAQPLHFANSPLHF. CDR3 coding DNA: TGCGCCAGCAGCCTCGCCCAACCTCTACACTTCGCTAATTCACCCCTCCACTTT.

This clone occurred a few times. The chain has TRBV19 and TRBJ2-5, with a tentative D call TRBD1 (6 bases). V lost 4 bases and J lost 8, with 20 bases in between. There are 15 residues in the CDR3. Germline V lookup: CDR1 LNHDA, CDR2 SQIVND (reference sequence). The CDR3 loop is CASSRSVGQRTTQYF. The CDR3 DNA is TGTGCCAGTAGTAGGAGCGTTGGACAGAGGACTACCCAGTACTTC.